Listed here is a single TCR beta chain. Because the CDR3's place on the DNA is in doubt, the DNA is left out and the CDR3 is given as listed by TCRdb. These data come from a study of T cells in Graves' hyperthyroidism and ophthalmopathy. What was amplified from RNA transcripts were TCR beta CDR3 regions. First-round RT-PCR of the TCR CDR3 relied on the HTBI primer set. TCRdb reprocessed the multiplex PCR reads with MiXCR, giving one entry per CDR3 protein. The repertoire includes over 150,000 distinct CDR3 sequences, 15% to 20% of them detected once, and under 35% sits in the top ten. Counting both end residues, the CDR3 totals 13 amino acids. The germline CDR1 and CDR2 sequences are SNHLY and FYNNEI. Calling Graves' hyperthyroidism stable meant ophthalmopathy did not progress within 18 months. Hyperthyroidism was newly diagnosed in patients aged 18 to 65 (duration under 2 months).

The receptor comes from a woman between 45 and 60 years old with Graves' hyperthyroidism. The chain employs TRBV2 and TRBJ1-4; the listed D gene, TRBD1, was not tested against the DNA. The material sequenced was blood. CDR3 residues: CAITRGKMKNCFF.